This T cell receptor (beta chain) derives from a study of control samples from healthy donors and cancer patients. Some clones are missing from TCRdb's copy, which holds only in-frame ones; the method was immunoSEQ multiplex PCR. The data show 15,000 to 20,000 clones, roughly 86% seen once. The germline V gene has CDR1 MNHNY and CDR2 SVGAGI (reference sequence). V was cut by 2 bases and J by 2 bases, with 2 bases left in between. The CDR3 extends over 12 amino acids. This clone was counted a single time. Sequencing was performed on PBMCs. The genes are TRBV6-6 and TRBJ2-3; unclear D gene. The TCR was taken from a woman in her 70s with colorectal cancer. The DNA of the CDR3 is TGTGCCAGCAGTTACGCCACAGATACGCAGTATTTT. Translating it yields CASSYATDTQYF.